These 10 T cell receptor beta chains came from one sample sequenced in a study of T-cell memory formation after mild COVID-19. Using its own MiXCR run on the 5' RACE reads, TCRdb lists one record per CDR3 protein. The table has around 200,000 distinct CDR3 sequences, less than 20% seen once. The sample taken for sequencing was PBMCs or a T cell subset sorted from them (not recorded which). These receptors were obtained from a man aged 18 to 29 who had mild COVID-19 (a few samples of this study predate the infection). Cell type and time point are not known.

This chain connects TRBV12-3 or TRBV12-4 to TRBJ1-2; TRBD1 matches at 8 bases. With 3 bases clipped from V and 7 bases from J, the junction kept 7 bases outside the gene matches. The CDR3 sequence is 14 residues long. In DNA form, the CDR3 reads TGTGCCAGCAGTTTTCGGACAGGGAGCTCTGGCTACACCTTC. Translating it yields CASSFRTGSSGYTF.

The CDR3 DNA reads as TGCAGTGACCGGGACCCAAACACAGATACGCAGTATTTT. It yields the protein CSDRDPNTDTQYF. The J gene is TRBJ2-3, the V gene TRBV20-1, with D perhaps being TRBD1 or TRBD2 (5 bases each). The CDR3 length is 13 residues. V lost 7 bases and J 2 bases, leaving 13 bases between the germline ends. Germline CDR1 reads DFQATT; CDR2 reads SNEGSKA (reference sequence).

V usage is TRBV16 and J usage is TRBJ1-3, with 10 bases aligning to TRBD1. The V gene's germline CDR1 is KGHSY and CDR2 FQNENV. The CDR3 sequence is 16 residues long. Trimming cost V 4 bases and J 2 bases; bases outside gene matches: 5. The CDR3 loop is CASSRDRGAPGNTIYF. CDR3 DNA: TGTGCCAGCAGCCGGGACAGGGGAGCACCTGGAAACACCATATATTTT.

This chain connects TRBV12-3 or TRBV12-4 to TRBJ1-1, with TRBD1 matching 7 bases. After removal of 3 bases from V and 8 bases from J, the junction contained 3 bases not matched to a gene. The CDR3 covers 12 residues. In DNA, the CDR3 is TGTGCCAGCAGTTTGATGGACAGGGAAGCTTTCTTT. It translates to CASSLMDREAFF.

This clonotype has a handful of counts. V and J are TRBV9 and TRBJ2-1, with D perhaps TRBD1 (5 bases). V lost 3 bases to trimming and J lost 5 bases, with 9 bases between them. This CDR3 is 13 amino acids long. Per germline, CDR1 SGDLS and CDR2 YYNGEE. The CDR3 DNA is TGTGCCAGCAGCGGGGGCCTCCACAATGAGCAGTTCTTC. As protein: CASSGGLHNEQFF.

The J gene is TRBJ2-1, the V gene TRBV25-1, with a tentative D call TRBD2 (5 bases). The germline V gene has CDR1 MGHDK and CDR2 SYGVNS. Deletions cut 4 bases from V and 9 bases from J, with 16 bases between. The CDR3 is 14 amino acids. CDR3 residues: CASSALSGMGEQFF. CDR3 DNA: TGTGCCAGCAGTGCGCTTTCGGGGATGGGTGAGCAGTTCTTC.

The chain has TRBV18 and TRBJ1-4; D possibly corresponds to TRBD1 (6 bases). The germline V and J ends were trimmed by 4 bases and 7 bases, with 13 bases remaining between them. Germline-derived CDR1 and CDR2 are KGHSH and LQKENI. This CDR3 is built from 14 residues. The CDR3 loop reads CASSLRGGAEKLFF. The CDR3 DNA is TGTGCCAGCTCACTCAGGGGAGGTGCTGAAAAACTGTTTTTT.

With respect to this clonotype: Possible read error: a much larger clone is one base away. The chain carries TRBV4-3 and TRBJ1-5, with no clear D. The germline V gene encodes CDR1 LGHNA and CDR2 YSLEER. V shed 1 base and J shed 4 bases, with 5 bases lying between them. The CDR3 covers 13 residues. CDR3 in amino acids: CASSQAENQPQHF. The CDR3 DNA reads as TGCGCCAGCAGCCAAGCGGAGAATCAGCCCCAGCATTTT.

The V and J genes are TRBV5-6 and TRBJ2-7; D is perhaps TRBD1 (5 bases). The CDR3 runs to 14 residues. Germline V gene data show CDR1 as SGHDT and CDR2 as YYEEEE. V lost 4 bases and J 2 bases, leaving 13 bases between the germline ends. The CDR3 sequence is CASSGSTGAYEQYV. As DNA, the CDR3 is TGTGCCAGCAGCGGTAGCACAGGAGCCTACGAGCAGTACGTC.

The chain couples TRBV27 to TRBJ2-5; D uncertain. The germline V and J ends were trimmed by 2 bases and 5 bases, with 9 bases remaining between them. The CDR3 runs 13 residues. Germline CDR1 is MNHEY and CDR2 is SMNVEV (reference sequence). CDR3 in DNA: TGTGCCAGCAGTTTAGTAGTAGGGGAGACCCAGTACTTC. It is translated as CASSLVVGETQYF.